The sequence of this TCR beta chain was determined in a study of Graves' ophthalmopathy and Graves' hyperthyroidism. TCR beta CDR3 amplification used RNA transcripts. In the first round, RT-PCR was carried out with HTBI primers, and a multiplex PCR formed the second round. One entry per CDR3 protein, called by TCRdb with MiXCR from the multiplex PCR reads. Of a few hundred thousand distinct CDR3 sequences listed, 20% to 25% are singletons. The CDR3 length is 16 residues. CDR1 LGHNT and CDR2 FRNRAP come from the germline V gene. The V and J ends lost 3 bases and 4 bases respectively, with 15 bases between them. This clonotype occurred a few times.

The chain employs TRBV12-5 and TRBJ2-2; a possible D gene is TRBD1 (6 bases). Sequencing used peripheral blood. The clonotype originates from a woman in her forties or fifties with Graves' ophthalmopathy. CDR3 nucleotides: TGTGCTAGTGGTTTATCCAGGGGCTCGGGCACCGGGGAGCTGTTTTTT. Translating gives CASGLSRGSGTGELFF.